These 9 T cell receptor beta chains were sequenced from one sample in a study of T cell repertoires in cytomegalovirus infection (dated 2019 in TCRdb). Antigen specificity for these receptors is unknown. In the paper's terms, the treatment or condition label means: in vitro stimulation with specific CMV peptide epitopes to enrich CMV-specific T cells. These reads were obtained on an Illumina HiSeq 1500. TCRdb itself trimmed the public reads at Q25 with fastp, ran MiXCR and retained productive beta chains. One record per CDR3 amino acid sequence lists the most common genes and DNA. The sample data list a few hundred thousand distinct CDR3 sequences, and about 39% of these were observed just once. The ten biggest clones cover about 41% of the sample. The source material was cultured PBMCs, sampled from culture after CMV antigen stimulation. The receptor source for this set is a human donor in good health (CMV status not recorded). Some clones in this sample may be carry-over from other donors' samples.

This clonotype was picked up a small number of times. The V gene is TRBV28, the J gene TRBJ2-7; D possibly corresponds to TRBD1 (6 bases). The CDR3 contains 16 residues. V lost 2 bases and J lost 2, with 16 bases in between. Germline V gene lookup returns CDR1 MDHEN and CDR2 SYDVKM. For the CDR3, the DNA is TGTGCCAGCAGTTTAGGGGTCAGGGGACCTACCTACGAGCAGTACTTC. Amino acids: CASSLGVRGPTYEQYF.

This CDR3 is CASYMNTEAFF. In nucleotides, the CDR3 is TGTGCCAGTTACATGAACACTGAAGCTTTCTTT. The rearrangement links TRBV25-1 to TRBJ1-1; D is uncertain. The CDR3 totals 11 residues. V lost 9 bases and J lost 0, with 5 bases in between. Per the germline V gene, CDR1 is MGHDK and CDR2 is SYGVNS.

This clonotype has only a few counts. The chain is built from TRBV7-2 and TRBJ2-7, with unresolved D. V was pared by 7 bases and J by 7 bases, with 17 bases between. There are 13 residues in the CDR3. Germline lookup yields CDR1 SGHTA and CDR2 FQGNSA. The DNA of the CDR3 is TGTGCCAGCAACCCAAATGGCTTCCGAGAGCAGTACTTC. Translated: CASNPNGFREQYF.

V gene TRBV6-1 combines with J gene TRBJ2-7; D is ambiguous. V gave up 0 bases and J gave up 4 bases, with 7 bases separating them. The CDR3 spans 13 residues. Germline values: CDR1 MNHNS, CDR2 SASEGT. The CDR3 sequence is CASSEAGYYEQYF. DNA of the CDR3: TGTGCCAGCAGTGAAGCCGGCTATTACGAGCAGTACTTC.

The rearrangement uses TRBV11-1 and TRBJ2-7; 10 bases line up with TRBD2. Germline V lookup: CDR1 SGHAT, CDR2 FQDESV (reference sequence). This CDR3 contains 18 residues. The trim removed 1 base at V and 2 bases at J, leaving 11 bases unmatched. The CDR3 DNA reads as TGTGCCAGCAGCTTAGAGACTAGCGGGCGACTCGTTCCCTACGAGCAGTACTTC. Protein sequence: CASSLETSGRLVPYEQYF.

This clonotype was recorded a few times. The gene calls are TRBV20-1 and TRBJ2-5; 9 positions agree with TRBD2. V lost 0 bases, J lost 2 bases, and 4 bases stayed unmatched. CDR1 is DFQATT and CDR2 is SNEGSKA in the germline V gene (reference sequence). The CDR3 length is 15 residues. The CDR3 is CSARDGGGGQETQYF. Here the CDR3 DNA reads TGCAGTGCTAGAGATGGCGGGGGGGGACAAGAGACCCAGTACTTC.

V gene TRBV5-1 combines with J gene TRBJ1-2, with D unclear. CDR3 size: 16 residues. The V gene's germline CDR1 is SGHRS and CDR2 YFSETQ. Trimming took 0 bases from V and 6 from J, leaving 18 bases between them. The DNA of the CDR3 is TGCGCCAGCAGCTTGGACTTCCGGGGAACCGCCCATGGCTACACCTTC. This encodes CASSLDFRGTAHGYTF.

The chain joins TRBV6-2 or TRBV6-3 to TRBJ2-7, with 8 bases matching TRBD1. The length of the CDR3 is 17 residues. V was clipped by 4 bases and J by 3 bases; unmatched bases: 14. The germline V gene encodes CDR1 MNHEY and CDR2 SVGEGT. In DNA, the CDR3 is TGTGCCAGCAGTTCCGAGACAGGGGCCGGCGACGTCTACGAGCAGTACTTC. This codes for CASSSETGAGDVYEQYF.

V usage is TRBV15 and J usage is TRBJ2-1; 12 bases line up with TRBD2. Germline assignment: CDR1 LNHNV and CDR2 YYDKDF (reference sequence). The CDR3 totals 15 residues. After removal of 1 base from V and 10 bases from J, the junction contained 5 bases not matched to a gene. As DNA, the CDR3 is TGTGCCACCAGCAGAGTCCTAGCGGGGGGGGGCGAGCAGTTCTTC. This gives the protein CATSRVLAGGGEQFF.